Listed below are T cell receptor beta chains from one sample, sequenced in a study of T-cell memory formation after mild COVID-19. TCRdb independently ran MiXCR on the 5' RACE reads; one entry per CDR3 protein. The table includes approximately 400,000 distinct CDR3 sequences, roughly a quarter detected once. Sequencing was carried out using PBMCs or a T cell subset sorted from them (not recorded which). These receptors all come from an adult woman who had mild COVID-19 (a few samples of this study predate the infection). Cell type and time point are not known. CDR3s include the opening cysteine and the closing phenylalanine or tryptophan. A D gene is named only where the DNA matches it firmly. Where a row states a size, it is once, few, many or the class of an expanded clone; other rows omit it.

j_call	d_call	clone_size	v_call	cdr3_aa	cdr3_nt
TRBJ2-7	NA	NA	TRBV6-5	CASSYPSGLLSEQYF	TGTGCCAGCAGTTACCCCTCGGGACTGCTCTCCGAGCAGTACTTC
TRBJ2-7	NA	NA	TRBV11-2	CASSSMGSYEQYF	TGTGCCAGCAGCTCGATGGGTTCATACGAGCAGTACTTC
TRBJ2-5	NA	NA	TRBV7-9	CASTQLETGKIQETQYF	TGTGCCAGCACCCAACTGGAAACAGGGAAAATCCAAGAGACCCAGTACTTC
TRBJ2-7	NA	NA	TRBV20-1	CSARGVRAVSLEQYF	TGCAGTGCTAGAGGTGTCCGGGCCGTGAGTCTCGAGCAGTACTTC
TRBJ2-1	TRBD2	NA	TRBV7-9	CASSLGLAGKYEQFF	TGTGCCAGCAGCTTAGGACTAGCGGGAAAGTATGAGCAGTTCTTC
TRBJ2-7	TRBD1	few	TRBV27	CASSFSGTGVYEQYF	TGTGCCAGCAGTTTTTCCGGGACAGGGGTCTACGAGCAGTACTTC
TRBJ2-7	TRBD1	NA	TRBV4-3	CASSRDRGGYEQYF	TGCGCCAGCAGCCGGGACAGGGGTGGATACGAGCAGTACTTC
TRBJ1-2	NA	few	TRBV20-1	CSAREEGGYGYTF	TGCAGTGCTAGAGAGGAGGGGGGCTATGGCTACACCTTC
TRBJ2-3	TRBD2	NA	TRBV7-3	CASSLRDGRGTDTQYF	TGTGCCAGCAGCTTAAGGGACGGGAGGGGTACAGATACGCAGTATTTT
TRBJ2-7	NA	few	TRBV29-1	CSVIPPGFNEQYF	TGCAGCGTGATCCCCCCGGGGTTCAACGAGCAGTACTTC
TRBJ2-5	NA	NA	TRBV9	CASSVDGTKETQYF	TGTGCCAGCAGCGTAGACGGTACAAAAGAGACCCAGTACTTC
TRBJ2-1	TRBD2	NA	TRBV20-1	CSAYPVAGGGAEQFF	TGCAGTGCTTACCCAGTAGCGGGGGGCGGGGCTGAGCAGTTCTTC
TRBJ1-1	NA	NA	TRBV6-5	CASSSSRAGVGSEAFF	TGTGCCAGCAGTTCCAGCCGGGCAGGTGTCGGTTCGGAAGCTTTCTTT
TRBJ1-2	TRBD1	few	TRBV20-1	CSATHGQAGDTF	TGCAGTGCTACGCACGGACAGGCCGGGGACACCTTC
TRBJ2-5	TRBD2	few	TRBV20-1	CSARDELLRGGRETQYF	TGCAGTGCTAGAGATGAGTTGTTGCGGGGGGGACGAGAGACCCAGTACTTC
TRBJ2-3	NA	NA	TRBV7-3	CASSLLTGTDTQYF	TGTGCCAGCAGCTTATTGACGGGGACAGATACGCAGTATTTT
TRBJ1-2	TRBD1	NA	TRBV20-1	CSAGQGNYGYTF	TGCAGTGCTGGACAGGGTAACTATGGCTACACCTTC
TRBJ2-1	TRBD2	NA	TRBV12-3/TRBV12-4	CASSREAGGPRNEQFF	TGTGCCAGCAGCCGTGAAGCGGGAGGGCCTCGGAATGAGCAGTTCTTC
TRBJ1-2	NA	NA	TRBV30	CAWKIREYGYTF	TGTGCCTGGAAGATCAGGGAATATGGCTACACCTTC
TRBJ1-2	TRBD1	NA	TRBV20-1	CSAGGQGNYGYTF	TGCAGTGCTGGCGGACAGGGCAACTATGGCTACACCTTC